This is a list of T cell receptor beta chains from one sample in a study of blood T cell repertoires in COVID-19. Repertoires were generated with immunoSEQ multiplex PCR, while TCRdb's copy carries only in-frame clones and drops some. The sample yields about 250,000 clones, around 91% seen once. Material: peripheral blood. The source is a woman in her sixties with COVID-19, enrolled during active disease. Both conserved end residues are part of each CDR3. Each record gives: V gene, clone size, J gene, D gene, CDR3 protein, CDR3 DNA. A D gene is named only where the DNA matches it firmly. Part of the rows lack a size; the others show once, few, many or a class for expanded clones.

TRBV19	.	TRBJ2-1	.	CASSMVGGLYNEQFF	TGTGCCAGTAGTATGGTAGGAGGGCTCTACAATGAGCAGTTCTTC
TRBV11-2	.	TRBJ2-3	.	CASRLDGGTDTQYF	TGTGCCAGCCGGTTGGACGGGGGCACAGATACGCAGTATTTT
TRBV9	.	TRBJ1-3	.	CASSLNGPGWAGAGNTIYF	TGTGCCAGCAGCCTCAATGGACCGGGTTGGGCAGGGGCTGGAAACACCATATATTTT
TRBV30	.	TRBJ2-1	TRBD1	CAWSPVGQGAYNEQFF	TGTGCCTGGAGCCCCGTAGGACAGGGGGCGTACAATGAGCAGTTCTTC
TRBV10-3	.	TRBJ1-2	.	CAISDSVGGRNYGYTF	TGTGCCATCAGTGACTCTGTGGGAGGGCGCAACTATGGCTACACCTTC
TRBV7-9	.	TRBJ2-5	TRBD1	CASSSGQGIETQYF	TGTGCCAGCAGCTCGGGACAGGGGATAGAGACCCAGTACTTC
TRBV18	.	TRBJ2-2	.	CASSPPDRPTGELFF	TGTGCCAGCTCACCACCGGACAGACCCACCGGGGAGCTGTTTTTT
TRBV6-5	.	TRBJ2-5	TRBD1	CASTVDRSETQYF	TGTGCCAGCACCGTGGACAGGTCAGAGACCCAGTACTTC
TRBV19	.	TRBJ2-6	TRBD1	CASSISGTAFSGANVLTF	TGTGCCAGTAGTATATCCGGGACAGCTTTCTCTGGGGCCAACGTCCTGACTTTC
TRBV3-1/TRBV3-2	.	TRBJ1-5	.	CASSQDPGLQPQHF	TGTGCCAGCAGCCAAGATCCGGGTCTTCAGCCCCAGCATTTT
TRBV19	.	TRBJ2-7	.	CASSIGLQYYEQYF	TGTGCCAGTAGTATTGGTTTACAGTACTACGAGCAGTACTTC
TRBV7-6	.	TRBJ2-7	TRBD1	CASSLNRGREQYF	TGTGCCAGCAGCTTGAACAGGGGGCGCGAGCAGTACTTC
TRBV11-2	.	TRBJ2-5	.	CASSLAGGGLQETQYF	TGTGCCAGCAGCTTAGCGGGCGGGGGCTTACAAGAGACCCAGTACTTC
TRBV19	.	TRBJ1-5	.	CASSLPGSSNQPQHF	TGTGCCAGTAGTCTACCGGGAAGTAGCAATCAGCCCCAGCATTTT
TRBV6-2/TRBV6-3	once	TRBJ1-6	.	CASSRPLTEVNSPLHF	TGTGCCAGCAGTCGACCCCTGACAGAAGTTAATTCACCCCTCCACTTT
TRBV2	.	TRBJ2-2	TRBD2	CARSGTSKRVGELFF	TGTGCCAGATCCGGGACTAGCAAGAGGGTCGGGGAGCTGTTTTTT
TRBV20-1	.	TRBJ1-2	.	CSAISPYGYTF	TGCAGTGCTATCAGTCCGTATGGCTACACCTTC
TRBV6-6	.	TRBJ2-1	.	CASSPPKAGARPYNEQFF	TGTGCCAGCAGTCCCCCGAAGGCGGGGGCCCGCCCCTACAATGAGCAGTTCTTC
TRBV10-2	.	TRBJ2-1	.	CASRPGGTYNEQFF	TGCGCCAGCAGGCCAGGGGGGACGTACAATGAGCAGTTCTTC
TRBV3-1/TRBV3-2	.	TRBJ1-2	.	CASSQDWGGRTNYGYTF	TGTGCCAGCAGCCAAGATTGGGGAGGGCGGACTAACTATGGCTACACCTTC
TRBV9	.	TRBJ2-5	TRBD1	CASSAGQGALETQYF	TGTGCCAGCAGCGCCGGACAGGGGGCTTTAGAGACCCAGTACTTC
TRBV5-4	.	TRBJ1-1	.	CASSFFTSGNEAFF	TGTGCCAGCAGCTTTTTTACTAGCGGTAATGAAGCTTTCTTT
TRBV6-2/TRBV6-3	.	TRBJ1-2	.	CASSYHNRPVKQLF	TGTGCCAGCAGTTACCATAACCGGCCTGTGAAACAGCTCTTC
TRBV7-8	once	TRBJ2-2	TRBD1	CASSLAHEGQGTGELFF	TGTGCCAGCAGCTTAGCGCACGAGGGACAGGGGACCGGGGAGCTGTTTTTT
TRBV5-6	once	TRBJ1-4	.	CASSPDKWSEKLFF	TGTGCCAGCAGCCCGGACAAATGGAGTGAAAAACTGTTTTTT
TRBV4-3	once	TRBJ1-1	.	CASSQDKQNTEAFF	TGCGCCAGCAGCCAAGATAAGCAGAACACTGAAGCTTTCTTT
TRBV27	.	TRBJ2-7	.	CASSFSPSYEQYF	TGTGCCAGCAGTTTCTCCCCCTCTTACGAGCAGTACTTC
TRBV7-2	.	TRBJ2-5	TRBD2	CASSSGGVGETQYF	TGTGCCAGCAGCTCGGGAGGGGTCGGGGAGACCCAGTACTTC
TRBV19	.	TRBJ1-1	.	CASSTEARANTEAFF	TGTGCCAGTAGCACGGAGGCGAGGGCTAACACTGAAGCTTTCTTT
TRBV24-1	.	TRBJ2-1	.	CATRGSGSSYNEQFF	TGTGCCACCCGTGGGAGCGGAAGCTCCTACAATGAGCAGTTCTTC
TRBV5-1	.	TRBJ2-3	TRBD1	CASSLRTGGRSTDTQYF	TGCGCCAGCAGCTTACGGACAGGGGGCAGGAGCACAGATACGCAGTATTTT
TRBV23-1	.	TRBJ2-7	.	CASSQSSGDAAYEQYF	TGCGCCAGCAGTCAATCGTCGGGGGACGCAGCCTACGAGCAGTACTTC
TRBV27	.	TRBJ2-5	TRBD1	CASRWTGFQETQYF	TGTGCCAGCAGATGGACAGGCTTCCAAGAGACCCAGTACTTC
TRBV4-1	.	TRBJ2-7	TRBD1	CASSQNAGQGYEQYF	TGCGCCAGCAGCCAAAACGCCGGACAGGGTTACGAGCAGTACTTC
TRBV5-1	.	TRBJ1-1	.	CASSSQGHNTEAFF	TGCGCCAGCAGCTCTCAGGGACATAACACTGAAGCTTTCTTT
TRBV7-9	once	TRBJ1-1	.	CASSLGAGTEAFF	TGTGCCAGCAGCTTAGGGGCAGGGACTGAAGCTTTCTTT
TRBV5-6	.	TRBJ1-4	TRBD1	CASSAWTGTNEKLFF	TGTGCCAGCAGCGCATGGACAGGTACTAATGAAAAACTGTTTTTT
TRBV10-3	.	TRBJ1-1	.	CAISESVLRGNTEAFF	TGTGCCATCAGTGAGTCCGTACTAAGGGGGAACACTGAAGCTTTCTTT
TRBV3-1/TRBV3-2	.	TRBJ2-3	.	CASSQGTELTDTQYF	TGTGCCAGCAGCCAAGGGACAGAGTTAACAGATACGCAGTATTTT
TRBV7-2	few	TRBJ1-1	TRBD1	CASSSLDRTEAFF	TGTGCCAGCAGCTCCCTGGACAGGACTGAAGCTTTCTTT
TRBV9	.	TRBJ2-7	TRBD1	CASSVGTGLYEQYF	TGTGCCAGCAGCGTTGGGACAGGGCTCTACGAGCAGTACTTC
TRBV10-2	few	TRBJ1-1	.	CASSESLFGPQGDTEAFF	TGCGCCAGCAGTGAGTCACTGTTCGGGCCTCAAGGGGACACTGAAGCTTTCTTT
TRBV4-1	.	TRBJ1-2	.	CASSQVQSYGYTF	TGCGCCAGCAGCCAAGTCCAGTCCTATGGCTACACCTTC
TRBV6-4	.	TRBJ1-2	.	CAPLVLRDTNYGYTF	TGTGCCCCATTGGTACTCCGCGATACTAACTATGGCTACACCTTC
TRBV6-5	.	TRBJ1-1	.	CASSKRQAGGTEAFF	TGTGCCAGCAGTAAGCGACAGGCCGGCGGCACTGAAGCTTTCTTT
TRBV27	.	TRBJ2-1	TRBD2	CASSRFASGAIVLGNEQFF	TGTGCCAGCTCCCGTTTTGCTAGCGGGGCAATAGTTCTAGGGAATGAGCAGTTCTTC
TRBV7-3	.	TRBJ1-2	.	CASSPGSSGGYTF	TGTGCCAGCAGCCCTGGCAGTTCGGGAGGCTACACCTTC
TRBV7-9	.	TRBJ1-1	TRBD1	CASSGTGYTEAFF	TGTGCCAGCAGCGGGACAGGCTACACTGAAGCTTTCTTT
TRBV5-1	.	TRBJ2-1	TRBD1	CASSLEDRVSSYNEQFF	TGCGCCAGCAGCTTGGAGGACAGGGTCAGTTCCTACAATGAGCAGTTCTTC
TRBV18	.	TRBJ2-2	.	CASSPITTGSNTGELFF	TGTGCCAGCTCACCAATTACGACAGGATCGAACACCGGGGAGCTGTTTTTT
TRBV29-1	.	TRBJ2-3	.	CSVEINRRGLSTDTQYF	TGCAGCGTTGAAATCAATCGGCGGGGGCTGAGCACAGATACGCAGTATTTT
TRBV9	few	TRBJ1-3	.	CASSAGQRNTIYF	TGTGCCAGCAGCGCCGGACAGAGAAACACCATATATTTT
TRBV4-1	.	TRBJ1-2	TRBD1	CASSLEYARQGRNYGYTF	TGCGCCAGCAGCCTTGAGTATGCAAGACAGGGGCGGAACTATGGCTACACCTTC
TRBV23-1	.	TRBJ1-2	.	CASSQVGGEEGRVGYTF	TGCGCCAGCAGTCAAGTTGGAGGCGAGGAGGGGCGGGTTGGCTACACCTTC